The 8 T cell receptor beta chains reported below all come from one sample, sequenced in a study of HIV-infected patients and healthy controls. Whole blood was used without fractionation, so all unsorted peripheral T cells were included. Reverse transcription used 450 to 550 ng RNA and constant-region primers for alpha and beta. Using multiplexing indices, alpha and beta chain libraries were generated apart by chain-specific third strand synthesis. MiXCR was run by TCRdb on the 5' RACE reads, yielding one entry per CDR3 protein. The sample records more than 6,500 distinct CDR3 sequences, 8% being singletons. The sequencing used blood, collected before antiretroviral therapy. These receptors all stem from an adult with HIV infection.

A few counts support this clonotype. The chain joins TRBV2 to TRBJ1-1; unclear D gene. The CDR3 is made up of 14 amino acids. Per the germline V gene, CDR1 is SNHLY and CDR2 is FYNNEI. V was clipped by 3 bases and J by 0 bases, with 8 bases between them. This CDR3 reads CASSDPTMNTEAFF. The CDR3 DNA follows: TGTGCCAGCAGTGATCCCACCATGAACACTGAAGCTTTCTTT.

This clonotype showed up many times. DNA of the CDR3: TGTGCCAGCAGCAGCAATAGGGGGCTAGCGAGGACTGAAGCTTTCTTT. Encoded protein: CASSSNRGLARTEAFF. This rearrangement joins TRBV3-1 to TRBJ1-1; 7 nucleotides agree with TRBD1. Germline CDR1 LGHDT, CDR2 YNNKEL (reference sequence). The junction had 14 bases not matched to a gene; V was cut back by 5 bases and J by 5 bases. The CDR3 sequence is 16 residues long.

In this sample, this clonotype is medium-sized. The rearrangement joins TRBV7-9 to TRBJ1-2; D remains ambiguous. Looked up from germline, CDR1 is SEHNR and CDR2 is FQNEAQ (reference sequence). V lost 5 bases and J lost 6, with 13 bases in between. This CDR3 comprises 13 residues. This CDR3 is CASSRDGLNGYTF. CDR3 DNA: TGTGCCAGCAGCCGCGACGGTCTAAATGGCTACACCTTC.

In this sample, this clonotype is medium-sized (0.01 to 0.1%). The CDR3 sequence is CASSLRTGGVSSSNQPQHF. The CDR3 coding sequence is TGTGCCAGTAGTTTGCGGACAGGGGGTGTATCTTCTAGCAATCAGCCCCAGCATTTT. This chain links TRBV19 with TRBJ1-5; the match to TRBD1 covers 10 bases. V gave up 5 bases and J gave up 0 bases; unmatched junction bases: 13. This CDR3 has 19 amino acids. The V gene's germline CDR1 is LNHDA and CDR2 SQIVND (reference sequence).

This clonotype is medium-sized by share. The chain carries TRBV19 and TRBJ1-2, with D perhaps TRBD1 (6 bases). Per germline, CDR1 LNHDA and CDR2 SQIVND (reference sequence). Between the trimmed V and J ends, which lost 3 bases and 4 bases, there was a span of 24 bases. This CDR3 contains 18 residues. The CDR3, as DNA: TGTGCCAGTAGTATCAACCCCCTGGCCGGGGACATAGCCTATGGCTACACCTTC. Translated, it gives CASSINPLAGDIAYGYTF.

This clonotype was recorded at least ten times. CDR3 bases: TGTGCCAGCAGTCAGGAAAAAGAGACCCAGTACTTC. It translates to CASSQEKETQYF. V usage is TRBV6-5 and J usage is TRBJ2-5; D remains ambiguous. CDR1 MNHEY and CDR2 SVGAGI come from the germline V gene. The CDR3 consists of 12 residues. Between the trimmed V and J ends, which lost 5 bases and 3 bases, there was a span of 7 bases.

In its sample, this clonotype was seen many times. The V and J genes are TRBV28 and TRBJ2-1; 7 nucleotides line up with TRBD2. CDR1 and CDR2 (germline): MDHEN, SYDVKM. Trimming took 2 bases from V and 0 from J; bases not matched to a gene: 1. The CDR3 length is 15 residues. CDR3 DNA: TGTGCCAGCAGTTTACTAGCGGACTCCTACAATGAGCAGTTCTTC. It is translated as CASSLLADSYNEQFF.

This chain uses TRBV19 with TRBJ2-7; D may correspond to TRBD1 or TRBD2 (5 bases each). This CDR3 comprises 14 residues. Trimming shortened V by 7 bases and J by 0 bases, and 13 bases separated the two germline ends. The germline gives CDR1 LNHDA, CDR2 SQIVND (reference sequence). DNA for the CDR3: TGTGCCAGTAAGAGGGGAGCTAGCTCCTACGAGCAGTACTTC. This codes for CASKRGASSYEQYF.